Listed below are T cell receptor beta chains from one sample, sequenced in a study of blood T cell repertoires in COVID-19. Repertoires were generated with immunoSEQ multiplex PCR, while TCRdb's copy carries only in-frame clones and drops some. The data show about 130,000 clones, 70% to 80% seen once. Specimen: peripheral blood. The source of these receptors is a woman in her 70s with COVID-19, enrolled during active disease. The CDR3 runs from the conserved cysteine through the conserved F or W. The D gene is left open where the match is weak.

d_call,j_call,v_call,cdr3_aa
TRBD1,TRBJ1-4,TRBV27,CASSDDRVGGTKLFF
NA,TRBJ2-7,TRBV3-1/TRBV3-2,CASSQAGGWGRDLYEQYF
NA,TRBJ1-3,TRBV18,CASSPRADSAGNTIYF
TRBD1,TRBJ2-7,TRBV3-1/TRBV3-2,CASSRATGGPYEQYF
TRBD1,TRBJ1-2,TRBV20-1,CSASTGEYGYTF
TRBD1,TRBJ2-1,TRBV7-9,CASSYTTGASRNEQFF
TRBD1,TRBJ2-5,TRBV23-1,CASSQVLTGGDETQYF
NA,TRBJ2-2,TRBV7-3,CASSLYRDTGELFF
NA,TRBJ1-1,TRBV11-1,CASSAGDLNTEAFF
NA,TRBJ1-5,TRBV3-1/TRBV3-2,CASSQDAGLYQPQHF
NA,TRBJ1-1,TRBV6-5,CASKQEEYSTEAFF
TRBD1,TRBJ1-6,TRBV18,CASCMARTGAGGSPLHF
NA,TRBJ2-1,TRBV28,CASSLSQNNEQFF
TRBD1,TRBJ2-7,TRBV9,CASSVSPGQLYEQYF
NA,TRBJ1-5,TRBV2,CASSDGTPWFNQPQHF
TRBD1,TRBJ1-4,TRBV30,CAWTLGTGKSEKLFF
TRBD1,TRBJ1-2,TRBV19,CASREDRASLGYTF
TRBD1,TRBJ1-6,TRBV27,CASSQDRGNSPLHF
NA,TRBJ2-7,TRBV3-1/TRBV3-2,CASSPSGVSSYEQYF
NA,TRBJ2-1,TRBV5-1,CASSLVLDYQQFF
TRBD2,TRBJ2-1,TRBV4-2,CASSQTTSGGYNEQFF
NA,TRBJ1-2,TRBV5-1,CASEQGDSNYGYTF
TRBD2,TRBJ2-1,TRBV7-8,CASTPQPGGSYNEQFF
TRBD1,TRBJ2-7,TRBV7-2,CASSSGTGVYEQYF
TRBD1,TRBJ1-5,TRBV6-5,CASSPDRGSRQPQHF
NA,TRBJ1-1,TRBV5-1,CASSLDTQGFAFF
NA,TRBJ1-1,TRBV12-3/TRBV12-4,CASNNRENTEAFF
NA,TRBJ2-7,TRBV14,CASSQVSKQYF
NA,TRBJ2-7,TRBV6-1,CASSEAGQYEQYF
TRBD1,TRBJ1-1,TRBV7-8,CASSLPGTGNTEAFF
NA,TRBJ2-7,TRBV6-5,CASRVRGYEQYF
TRBD1,TRBJ1-6,TRBV7-8,CASSPRGQGAGSPLHF
TRBD1,TRBJ2-7,TRBV7-9,CASSLGTGGEQYF
TRBD1,TRBJ2-3,TRBV19,CASSRYLGQLSDTQYF
TRBD1,TRBJ1-2,TRBV4-1,CASSQGETGPYGYTF
TRBD2,TRBJ2-1,TRBV6-2/TRBV6-3,CASSLLITSGNTAEQFF
NA,TRBJ1-6,TRBV19,CASSTRHPLAGSSYNSPLHF
NA,TRBJ2-7,TRBV6-5,CASSYSTRGAQLEQYF
NA,TRBJ1-1,TRBV20-1,CSARGVTEAFF
NA,TRBJ2-1,TRBV18,CASSPTTGNSEQFF
NA,TRBJ1-3,TRBV5-4,CASSVTGQNTIYF
TRBD1,TRBJ1-1,TRBV7-3,CASSATSGTGLSLDTEAFF
NA,TRBJ1-3,TRBV19,CASSIDLPGKDAGNTIYF
NA,TRBJ1-1,TRBV7-2,CASSLIGAVNTEAFF
NA,TRBJ2-5,TRBV4-2,CASSPREGGEETQYF
NA,TRBJ1-1,TRBV29-1,CSVGSFTGIGTEAFF
NA,TRBJ1-1,TRBV6-5,CATSLGRNTEAFF
NA,TRBJ1-3,TRBV12-3/TRBV12-4,CASSLGRRNTIYF
TRBD1,TRBJ1-5,TRBV28,CAGEKRGPNQPQHF
NA,TRBJ2-7,TRBV7-2,CASSLSGQSSYEQYF